A selection of T cell receptor beta chains follows, all from one sample in a study of T cells in localized non-small cell lung cancer. Profiling relied on immunoSEQ multiplex PCR, and the TCRdb table lists in-frame clones only, not all of them. The sample lists around 130,000 clones, roughly nine tenths occurring once. The sequences come from peripheral blood, collected before any cancer treatment. These TCRs come from a female donor over 55 with stage I lung adenocarcinoma. The CDR3 runs from the conserved cysteine through the conserved F or W. The D gene is left open where the match is weak. Not every row has a clone size; where given, it reads once, few, many or a size class.

V,size,D,J,CDR3,DNA
TRBV9,.,.,TRBJ2-5,CASSPLGDQETQYF,TGTGCCAGCAGCCCCTTGGGGGATCAAGAGACCCAGTACTTC
TRBV6-1,.,TRBD1,TRBJ2-7,CAEGTGVNEQYF,TGTGCCGAGGGGACAGGGGTAAACGAGCAGTACTTC
TRBV7-6,.,.,TRBJ2-7,CASSLVAEKTYEQYF,TGTGCCAGCAGCTTAGTAGCGGAGAAGACCTACGAGCAGTACTTC
TRBV2,.,.,TRBJ2-5,CASTEQVQETQYF,TGTGCCAGCACCGAACAGGTGCAAGAGACCCAGTACTTC
TRBV28,.,TRBD1,TRBJ1-4,CASSATGATNEKLFF,TGTGCCAGCAGCGCTACAGGGGCAACTAATGAAAAACTGTTTTTT
TRBV27,.,.,TRBJ2-7,CASSTPYEQYF,TGTGCCAGCAGTACGCCCTACGAGCAGTACTTC
TRBV15,.,.,TRBJ1-2,CATSRSPPRPDNYGYTF,TGTGCCACCAGCAGATCACCCCCGCGTCCGGACAACTATGGCTACACCTTC
TRBV28,.,TRBD1,TRBJ1-2,CASTHGQGEVGYTF,TGTGCCAGCACCCACGGACAGGGGGAGGTTGGCTACACCTTC
TRBV2,.,TRBD1,TRBJ2-5,CASSEALGGSGTQYF,TGTGCCAGCAGTGAAGCGCTAGGGGGCTCGGGGACCCAGTACTTC
TRBV4-2,.,.,TRBJ2-2,CASSPPTSHGELFF,TGTGCCAGCAGCCCGCCTACTAGCCACGGGGAGCTGTTTTTT
TRBV14,.,.,TRBJ2-2,CASSLYRDVLNTGELFF,TGTGCCAGCAGCCTCTACAGGGATGTTCTGAACACCGGGGAGCTGTTTTTT
TRBV29-1,.,.,TRBJ2-1,CSVASNDEQFF,TGCAGCGTTGCCAGTAACGATGAGCAGTTCTTC
TRBV19,.,TRBD2,TRBJ2-1,CASSSGSQPYNEQFF,TGTGCCAGTAGTAGCGGGAGCCAACCCTACAATGAGCAGTTCTTC
TRBV11-2,.,.,TRBJ2-5,CASSSDHWQETQYF,TGTGCCAGCAGCTCAGATCACTGGCAAGAGACCCAGTACTTC
TRBV9,.,.,TRBJ2-1,CASSAQVGFDEQFF,TGTGCCAGCAGCGCCCAGGTCGGGTTTGATGAGCAGTTCTTC
TRBV7-3,.,.,TRBJ2-1,CASSLNGDNEQFF,TGTGCCAGCAGCTTAAACGGCGACAATGAGCAGTTCTTC
TRBV7-3,.,.,TRBJ1-1,CASSLNPVGAEAFF,TGTGCCAGCAGCTTAAATCCCGTCGGCGCTGAAGCTTTCTTT
TRBV5-1,few,.,TRBJ1-6,CASSLERVPLHF,TGCGCCAGCAGCTTGGAGCGCGTACCCCTCCACTTT
TRBV5-1,.,TRBD1,TRBJ2-4,CASTEEEQGARSTKRNIQYF,TGCGCCAGCACGGAGGAGGAGCAGGGGGCACGATCCACAAAACGAAACATTCAGTACTTC
TRBV19,.,.,TRBJ1-5,CASSPLNQGSFSNQPQHF,TGTGCCAGTAGTCCCCTGAACCAGGGCAGTTTTAGCAATCAGCCCCAGCATTTT
TRBV29-1,.,.,TRBJ2-1,CSWGYNEQFF,TGCAGTTGGGGGTACAATGAGCAGTTCTTC
TRBV30,.,TRBD1,TRBJ1-2,CACPKYDRGYGYTF,TGTGCCTGCCCTAAGTATGACAGGGGCTATGGCTACACCTTC
TRBV28,.,.,TRBJ1-5,CASSFRGGSNQPQHF,TGTGCCAGCAGTTTCCGGGGAGGCAGCAATCAGCCCCAGCATTTT
TRBV2,.,TRBD2,TRBJ2-1,CASRGSAVSGIAYNEQFF,TGTGCCAGCAGGGGGTCAGCGGTTAGCGGGATTGCTTACAATGAGCAGTTCTTC
TRBV11-3,.,TRBD2,TRBJ2-1,CASSSRLAGGLGGNEQFF,TGTGCCAGCAGCTCAAGACTAGCGGGAGGGCTCGGTGGGAATGAGCAGTTCTTC
TRBV11-2,.,TRBD1,TRBJ2-7,CASSLPNGQGWPYEQYF,TGTGCCAGCAGCTTACCGAACGGACAGGGGTGGCCCTACGAGCAGTACTTC
TRBV28,.,TRBD2,TRBJ2-5,CASSPPRGSGSVQETQYF,TGTGCCAGCAGTCCCCCAAGAGGGAGCGGGAGTGTCCAAGAGACCCAGTACTTC
TRBV27,.,TRBD1,TRBJ2-1,CASSSSEQGFYNEQFF,TGTGCCAGCAGTTCCTCGGAACAGGGGTTCTACAATGAGCAGTTCTTC
TRBV6-4,.,.,TRBJ2-3,CASSDEGGTDTQYF,TGTGCCAGCAGTGACGAAGGTGGGACAGATACGCAGTATTTT
TRBV5-1,.,.,TRBJ2-5,CASSSPGEETQYF,TGCGCCAGCAGCTCCCCTGGAGAAGAGACCCAGTACTTC
TRBV10-1,.,.,TRBJ2-2,CASSELLNTGELFF,TGCGCCAGCAGTGAGTTGCTGAACACCGGGGAGCTGTTTTTT
TRBV5-1,.,TRBD2,TRBJ2-7,CASSHDTGGLGEQYF,TGCGCCAGCAGCCACGACACGGGGGGGCTGGGAGAGCAGTACTTC
TRBV11-3,.,.,TRBJ2-1,CASSLAGIEQFF,TGTGCCAGCAGCTTAGCCGGAATAGAGCAGTTCTTC
TRBV5-1,.,TRBD1,TRBJ1-2,CASSNGGGDYGYTF,TGCGCCAGCAGCAACGGAGGGGGCGACTATGGCTACACCTTC
TRBV25-1,.,.,TRBJ2-3,CASSEEGVDTQYF,TGTGCCAGCAGTGAGGAGGGCGTAGATACGCAGTATTTT
TRBV9,.,TRBD1,TRBJ2-2,CASSPLGRAGGTGELFF,TGTGCCAGCAGCCCATTAGGCCGGGCAGGGGGCACCGGGGAGCTGTTTTTT
TRBV6-5,.,.,TRBJ1-1,CASRPLDKPNTEAFF,TGTGCCAGCAGACCCCTCGACAAACCGAACACTGAAGCTTTCTTT
TRBV29-1,.,.,TRBJ1-1,CSVEWGRNTEAFF,TGCAGCGTTGAATGGGGCAGGAACACTGAAGCTTTCTTT
TRBV5-1,.,.,TRBJ2-2,CASSWTVPSNTGELFF,TGCGCCAGCAGCTGGACAGTGCCCTCGAACACCGGGGAGCTGTTTTTT
TRBV27,.,.,TRBJ2-6,CASSFSSGPQLGANVLTF,TGTGCCAGCAGTTTCTCTTCCGGGCCCCAACTTGGGGCCAACGTCCTGACTTTC
TRBV7-2,.,TRBD2,TRBJ2-7,CASSLGAGGHYEQYF,TGTGCCAGCAGCTTAGGAGCGGGAGGCCACTACGAGCAGTACTTC
TRBV11-2,.,.,TRBJ2-3,CASSPQGWGATDTQYF,TGTGCCAGCAGCCCCCAGGGTTGGGGGGCCACAGATACGCAGTATTTT
TRBV27,.,.,TRBJ2-2,CASRAGRNTGELFF,TGTGCCAGCAGGGCGGGAAGGAACACCGGGGAGCTGTTTTTT
TRBV28,.,.,TRBJ1-2,CASSLSFPNNYGYTF,TGTGCCAGCAGTTTATCCTTTCCCAATAACTATGGCTACACCTTC
TRBV12-5,.,TRBD2,TRBJ2-2,CASGFGPGGGTGELFF,TGTGCTAGTGGTTTCGGTCCGGGGGGTGGCACCGGGGAGCTGTTTTTT
TRBV11-2,.,TRBD1,TRBJ2-3,CASSSLEGGLVTDTQYF,TGTGCCAGCAGCTCCTTGGAAGGGGGCCTTGTCACAGATACGCAGTATTTT
TRBV19,.,TRBD1,TRBJ2-5,CAPISRVGQDWRETQYF,TGTGCCCCCATTTCCCGGGTGGGACAGGATTGGAGGGAGACCCAGTACTTC
TRBV27,.,TRBD2,TRBJ2-2,CASSSPQGQGTSGRHTGELFF,TGTGCCAGCAGTTCACCCCAGGGACAGGGGACTAGCGGGAGGCACACCGGGGAGCTGTTTTTT
TRBV28,.,.,TRBJ1-4,CASTHGRGKLFF,TGTGCCAGCACTCACGGTCGGGGAAAACTGTTTTTT
TRBV28,.,TRBD2,TRBJ2-1,CASRPSGSSYNEQFF,TGTGCCAGCAGACCGAGCGGGAGCTCCTACAATGAGCAGTTCTTC
TRBV14,.,TRBD2,TRBJ2-3,CASSQDTLAGWVDTQYF,TGTGCCAGCAGCCAAGATACCCTAGCGGGATGGGTAGATACGCAGTATTTT
TRBV5-4,once,.,TRBJ1-3,CASSLATSGNTIYF,TGTGCCAGCAGCTTGGCCACCAGTGGAAACACCATATATTTT
TRBV30,.,.,TRBJ2-7,CAWNHGRSYEQYF,TGTGCCTGGAACCATGGACGGTCCTACGAGCAGTACTTC
TRBV28,.,.,TRBJ1-4,CASSLLGGYDEKLFF,TGTGCCAGCAGTTTATTGGGGGGCTACGATGAAAAACTGTTTTTT
TRBV30,.,.,TRBJ1-6,CAWSSSGDSPLHF,TGTGCCTGGAGTTCGTCAGGGGATTCACCCCTCCACTTT
TRBV19,once,TRBD2,TRBJ2-1,CASRLSSGIYNEQFF,TGTGCCAGTAGACTCTCCAGCGGGATCTACAATGAGCAGTTCTTC
TRBV12-5,.,TRBD2,TRBJ2-1,CASGWTSGRGGNEQFF,TGTGCTAGTGGTTGGACTAGCGGGAGGGGTGGGAATGAGCAGTTCTTC
TRBV5-1,.,.,TRBJ2-7,CASSLLGVYEQYF,TGCGCCAGCAGCTTGTTGGGGGTTTACGAGCAGTACTTC
TRBV28,.,.,TRBJ1-6,CASRGQYLSPLHF,TGTGCCAGCAGGGGCCAGTACCTTTCACCCCTCCACTTT
TRBV19,.,TRBD2,TRBJ2-1,CAQRKKLAGPKYNEQFF,TGTGCCCAGCGGAAAAAACTAGCGGGACCTAAGTACAATGAGCAGTTCTTC